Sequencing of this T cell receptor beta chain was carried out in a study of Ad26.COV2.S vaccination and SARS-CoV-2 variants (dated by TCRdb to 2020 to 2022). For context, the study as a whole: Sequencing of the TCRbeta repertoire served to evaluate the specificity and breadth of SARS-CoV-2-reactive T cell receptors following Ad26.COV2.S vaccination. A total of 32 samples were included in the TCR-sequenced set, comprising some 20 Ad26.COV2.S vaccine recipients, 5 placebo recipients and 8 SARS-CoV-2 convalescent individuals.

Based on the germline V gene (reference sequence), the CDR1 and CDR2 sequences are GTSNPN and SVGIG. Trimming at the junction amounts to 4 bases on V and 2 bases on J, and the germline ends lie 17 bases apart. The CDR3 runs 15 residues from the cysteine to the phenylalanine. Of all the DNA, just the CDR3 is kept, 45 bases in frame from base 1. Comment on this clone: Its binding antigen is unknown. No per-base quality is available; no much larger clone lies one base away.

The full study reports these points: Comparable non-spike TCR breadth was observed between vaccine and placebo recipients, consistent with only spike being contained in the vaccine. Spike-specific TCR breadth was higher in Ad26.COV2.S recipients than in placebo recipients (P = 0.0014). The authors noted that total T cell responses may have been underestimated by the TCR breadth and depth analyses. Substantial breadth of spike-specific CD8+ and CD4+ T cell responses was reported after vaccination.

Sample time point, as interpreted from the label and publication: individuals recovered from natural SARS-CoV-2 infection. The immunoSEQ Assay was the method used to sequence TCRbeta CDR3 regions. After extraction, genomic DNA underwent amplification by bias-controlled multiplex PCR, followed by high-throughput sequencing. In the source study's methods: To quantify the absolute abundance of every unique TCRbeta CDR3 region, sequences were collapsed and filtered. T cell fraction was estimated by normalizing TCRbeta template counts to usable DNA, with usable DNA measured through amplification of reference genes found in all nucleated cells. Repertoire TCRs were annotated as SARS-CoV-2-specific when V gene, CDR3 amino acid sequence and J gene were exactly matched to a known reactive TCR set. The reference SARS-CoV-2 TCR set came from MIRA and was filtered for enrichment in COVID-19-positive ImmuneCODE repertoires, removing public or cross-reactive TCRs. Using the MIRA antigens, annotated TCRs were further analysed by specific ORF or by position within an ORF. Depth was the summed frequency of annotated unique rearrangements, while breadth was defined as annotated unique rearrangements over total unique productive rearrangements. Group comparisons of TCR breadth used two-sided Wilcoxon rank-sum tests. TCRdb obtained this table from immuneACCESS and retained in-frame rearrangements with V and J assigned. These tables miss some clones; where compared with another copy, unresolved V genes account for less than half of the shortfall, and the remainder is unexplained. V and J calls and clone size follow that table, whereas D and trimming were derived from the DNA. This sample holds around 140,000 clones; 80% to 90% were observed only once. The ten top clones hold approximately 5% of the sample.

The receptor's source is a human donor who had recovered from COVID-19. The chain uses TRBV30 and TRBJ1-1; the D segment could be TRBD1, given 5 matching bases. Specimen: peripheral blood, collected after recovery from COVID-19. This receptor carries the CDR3 CAWTPPPGPNTEAFF. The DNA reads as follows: TGTGCCTGGACCCCGCCCCCGGGGCCCAACACTGAAGCTTTCTTT.